These 7 T cell receptor beta chains share one sample of origin, sequenced in a study of cytomegalovirus exposure and HLA in healthy donors (dated by TCRdb to 2016 to 2017). Receptor libraries were prepared by the immunoSEQ multiplex PCR assay. For the multiplex PCR, a mixture combining 60 forward primers for TCR Vbeta segments and 13 reverse primers for TCR Jbeta segments was used. As stored in TCRdb, this immuneACCESS dataset retains in-frame rearrangements with V and J assigned. A fraction of the clones does not appear; measured against another copy, unresolved V genes explain less than half of the discrepancy, and the remainder lacks a known reason. This sample holds 150,000 to 200,000 clones; roughly 80% were observed only once. The ten largest clones add up to approximately 1.5% of the sample. The sequencing sample was made of PBMCs. The source is a man aged 35 to 55 in good health and CMV-seronegative.

The chain links TRBV6-6 to TRBJ2-6; 8 bases agree with TRBD1. Germline V CDR1 and CDR2: MNHNY, SVGAGI (reference sequence). This CDR3 has 15 residues. Trimming took 7 bases from V and 2 from J; bases not matched to a gene: 4. The CDR3 nucleotides are TGTGCCAGCAAACCACAGGGGGCTGGGGCCAACGTCCTGACTTTC. Its translation is CASKPQGAGANVLTF.

This clone was seen a handful of times. V is TRBV11-3 and J is TRBJ2-3; 8 nucleotides match TRBD1. CDR3 length equals 14 residues. V was clipped by 5 bases and J by 5 bases; unmatched bases: 6. The V gene's germline CDR1 is SGHNT and CDR2 YENEEA. The CDR3 nucleotides read TGTGCCAGCAGCCCCGGACAGGGAGGAGATACGCAGTATTTT. Encoded protein: CASSPGQGGDTQYF.

This rearrangement joins TRBV18 to TRBJ2-1; no reliable D call. Germline lookup yields CDR1 KGHSH and CDR2 LQKENI. The CDR3 is made up of 15 amino acids. V lost 1 base and J 0 bases, leaving 7 bases between the germline ends. For the CDR3, the DNA is TGTGCCAGCTCACCACAGCTAAGCTCCTACAATGAGCAGTTCTTC. Translated, it gives CASSPQLSSYNEQFF.

The chain uses TRBV29-1 and TRBJ2-5; TRBD1 is a possible D gene (5 bases). This CDR3 is built from 12 residues. The V gene lost 6 bases and the J gene lost 2 bases, with 10 bases spanning the gap. Germline V gives CDR1 SQVTM, CDR2 ANQGSEA. This CDR3 reads CSVLTEQETQYF. DNA for the CDR3: TGCAGCGTGCTGACAGAGCAAGAGACCCAGTACTTC.

A few counts support this clone. The rearrangement uses TRBV7-3 and TRBJ2-2, with D possibly matching TRBD1 (5 bases). V was pared by 4 bases and J by 0 bases, with 9 bases between. Germline V gives CDR1 SGHTA, CDR2 FQGTGA. This CDR3 has 15 amino acids. CDR3: CASSSIGANTGELFF. In nucleotides, the CDR3 is TGTGCCAGCAGCTCTATAGGGGCGAACACCGGGGAGCTGTTTTTT.

The rearrangement joins TRBV7-8 to TRBJ2-3; tentatively, D is TRBD2 (5 bases). The CDR3 totals 14 residues. The V gene's germline CDR1 is SGHVS and CDR2 FQNEAQ. V gave up 5 bases and J gave up 4 bases, with 13 bases separating them. CDR3 nucleotides: TGTGCCAGCAGCGACCGGGAATACGCAGATACGCAGTATTTT. Translating it yields CASSDREYADTQYF.

The chain links TRBV10-1 to TRBJ2-7, with 9 bases matching TRBD1. This CDR3 comprises 15 residues. The trim removed 5 bases at V and 4 bases at J, leaving 9 bases unmatched. Germline assignment: CDR1 WNHNN and CDR2 SYGVQD (reference sequence). CDR3 in DNA: TGCGCCAGCAGTTTGAACCGGGACAGGGAGTACGAGCAGTACTTC. It is translated as CASSLNRDREYEQYF.